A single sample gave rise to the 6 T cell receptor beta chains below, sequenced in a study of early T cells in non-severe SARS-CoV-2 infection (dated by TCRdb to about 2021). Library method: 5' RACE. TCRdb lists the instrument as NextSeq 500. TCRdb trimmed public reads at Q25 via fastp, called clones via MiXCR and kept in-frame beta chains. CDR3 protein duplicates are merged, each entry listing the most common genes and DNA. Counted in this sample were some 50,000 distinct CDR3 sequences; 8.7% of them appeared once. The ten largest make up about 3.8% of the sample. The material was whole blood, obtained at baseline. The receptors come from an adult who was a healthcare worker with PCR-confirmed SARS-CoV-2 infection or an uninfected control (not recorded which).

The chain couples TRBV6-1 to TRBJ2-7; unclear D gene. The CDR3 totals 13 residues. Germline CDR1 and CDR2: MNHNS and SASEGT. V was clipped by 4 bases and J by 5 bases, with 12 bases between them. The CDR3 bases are TGTGCCAGCAGTGCCACCCATAGGGACGAGCAGTACTTC. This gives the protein CASSATHRDEQYF.

CDR3 sequence (DNA): TGTGCCACCAGTGATACGGGACTAGCGGTGAACAATGAGCAGTTCTTC. The encoded protein is CATSDTGLAVNNEQFF. The chain recombines TRBV24-1 with TRBJ2-1; 11 bases are a match to TRBD2. The CDR3 consists of 16 residues. Germline CDR1 and CDR2: KGHDR and SFDVKD. The ends lost 3 bases at V and 5 bases at J; junction bases unmatched: 5.

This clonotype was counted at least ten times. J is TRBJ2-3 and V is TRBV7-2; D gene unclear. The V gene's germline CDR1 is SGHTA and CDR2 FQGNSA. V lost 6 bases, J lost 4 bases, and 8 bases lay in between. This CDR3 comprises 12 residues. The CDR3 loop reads CASRRWADTQYF. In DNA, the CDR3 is TGTGCCAGCAGGCGATGGGCAGATACGCAGTATTTT.

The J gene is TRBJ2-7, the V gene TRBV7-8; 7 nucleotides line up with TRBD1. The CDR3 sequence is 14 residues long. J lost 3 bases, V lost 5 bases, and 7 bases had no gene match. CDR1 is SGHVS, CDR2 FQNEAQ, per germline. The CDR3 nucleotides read TGTGCCAGCAGCGACACGCGGACAGGCTACGAGCAGTACTTC. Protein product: CASSDTRTGYEQYF.

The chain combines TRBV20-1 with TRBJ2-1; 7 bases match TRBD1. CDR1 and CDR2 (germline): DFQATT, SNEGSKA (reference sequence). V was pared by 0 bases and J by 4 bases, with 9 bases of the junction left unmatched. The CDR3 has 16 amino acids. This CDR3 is CSARDQGTERYNEQFF. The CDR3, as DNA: TGCAGTGCTAGAGATCAGGGGACAGAAAGATACAATGAGCAGTTCTTC.

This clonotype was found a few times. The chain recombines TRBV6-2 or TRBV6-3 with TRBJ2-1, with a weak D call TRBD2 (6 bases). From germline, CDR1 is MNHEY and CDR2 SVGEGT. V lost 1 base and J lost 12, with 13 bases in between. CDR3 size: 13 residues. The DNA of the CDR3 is TGTGCCAGCAGTTACTGGCTCGAGGAGGGGCAGTTCTTC. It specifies CASSYWLEEGQFF.